A single T cell receptor (beta chain) is shown here with its context. Its antigen remains unknown. The trim removed 2 bases at V and 1 base at J, leaving 3 bases unmatched. This CDR3 has 15 amino acids. In germline, CDR1 is SGDLS, CDR2 YYNGEE. This sample was included in a study of T cells in localized non-small cell lung cancer. Study-level findings and limits: Uninvolved adjacent lung showed the highest T cell clonality, exceeding tumor. In adjacent lung, a median about 54 of the top 100 tumor clones were found.

The method was immunoSEQ multiplex PCR; TCRdb's version includes in-frame clones alone and lacks a portion of them. The repertoire holds around 5,100 clones, roughly 88% seen once, with less than 70% in the top ten. This clonotype was obtained from a female donor over 55 with stage II lung adenocarcinoma. The specimen comprised peripheral blood mononuclear cells, sampled before any cancer treatment. J is TRBJ2-5 and V is TRBV9, with 9 nucleotides matching TRBD2. The CDR3 protein is CASSVLAGVQETQYF. In nucleotides, the CDR3 is TGTGCCAGCAGCGTTTTAGCGGGAGTCCAAGAGACCCAGTACTTC.